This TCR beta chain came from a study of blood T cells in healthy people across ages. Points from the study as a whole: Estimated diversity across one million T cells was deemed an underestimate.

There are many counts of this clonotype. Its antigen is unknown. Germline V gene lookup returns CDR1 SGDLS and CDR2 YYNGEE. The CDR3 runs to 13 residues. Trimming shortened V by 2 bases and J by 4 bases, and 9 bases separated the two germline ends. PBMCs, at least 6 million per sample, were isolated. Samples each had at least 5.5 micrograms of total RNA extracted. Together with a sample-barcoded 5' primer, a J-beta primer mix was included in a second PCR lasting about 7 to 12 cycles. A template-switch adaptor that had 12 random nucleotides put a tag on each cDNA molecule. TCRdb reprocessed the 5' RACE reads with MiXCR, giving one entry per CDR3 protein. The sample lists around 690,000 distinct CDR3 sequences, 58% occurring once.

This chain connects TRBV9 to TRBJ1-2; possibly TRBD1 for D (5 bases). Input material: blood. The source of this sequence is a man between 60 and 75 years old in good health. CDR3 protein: CASSVGGGYGYTF. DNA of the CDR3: TGTGCCAGCAGCGTTGGGGGGGGCTATGGCTACACCTTC.